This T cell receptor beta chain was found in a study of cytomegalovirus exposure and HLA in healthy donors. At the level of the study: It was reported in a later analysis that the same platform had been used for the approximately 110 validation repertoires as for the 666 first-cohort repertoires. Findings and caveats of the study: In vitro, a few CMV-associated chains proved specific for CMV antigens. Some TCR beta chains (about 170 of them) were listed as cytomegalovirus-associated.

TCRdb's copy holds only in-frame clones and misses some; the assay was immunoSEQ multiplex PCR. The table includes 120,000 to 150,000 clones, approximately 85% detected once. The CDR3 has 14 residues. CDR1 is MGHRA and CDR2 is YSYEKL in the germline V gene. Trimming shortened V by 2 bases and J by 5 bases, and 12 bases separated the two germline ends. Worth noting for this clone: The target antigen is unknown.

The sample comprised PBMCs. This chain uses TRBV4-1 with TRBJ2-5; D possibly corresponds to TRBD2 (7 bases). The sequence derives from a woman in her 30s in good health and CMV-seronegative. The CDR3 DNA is TGCGCCAGCAGCCAACCGGGGGGCGGGGAGACCCAGTACTTC. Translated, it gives CASSQPGGGETQYF.